The 30 T cell receptor beta chains in this list originate from one sample, sequenced in a study of T cell clonotyping in hematopoietic cell transplantation. The repertoire was sequenced with immunoSEQ multiplex PCR; TCRdb's copy has only in-frame clones and lacks some. The table lists about 45,000 clones, approximately 94% of them singletons, with 0.85% in the top ten. Sequencing used peripheral blood mononuclear cells. Every receptor here comes from a woman aged 45-60 years in good health. Some clones in this sample may be carry-over from other donors' samples.

The chain combines TRBV6-1 with TRBJ1-5; TRBD1 is a possible D gene (5 bases). This CDR3 is 14 amino acids long. The V and J ends lost 6 bases and 2 bases respectively, with 11 bases between them. CDR1 is MNHNS and CDR2 is SASEGT in the germline V gene. The CDR3 nucleotides read TGTGCCAGCAGGCCGACGGGGGGCAATCAGCCCCAGCATTTT. It is translated as CASRPTGGNQPQHF.

Only one count was recorded for this clone. This chain uses TRBV5-6 with TRBJ1-1; D not resolved. V dropped 1 base and J dropped 1 base, with 8 bases sitting between them. This CDR3 is 14 amino acids long. Germline-derived CDR1 and CDR2 are SGHDT and YYEEEE. The CDR3 nucleotides read TGTGCCAGCAGCTTGTGGCACGGGAACACTGAAGCTTTCTTT. As protein: CASSLWHGNTEAFF.

The J gene is TRBJ1-1, the V gene TRBV4-1, with TRBD1 matching 8 bases. V lost 3 bases to trimming and J lost 6 bases; unmatched junction nucleotides: 9. The V gene's germline CDR1 is MGHRA and CDR2 YSYEKL. This CDR3 has 15 amino acids. DNA for the CDR3: TGCGCCAGCAGCCACTTGGACAGGGATTCCCCTGAAGCTTTCTTT. Its protein is CASSHLDRDSPEAFF.

This clone was detected only a few times. This chain joins TRBV25-1 and TRBJ1-2; D is ambiguous. Germline V CDR1 and CDR2: MGHDK, SYGVNS. The CDR3 sequence is 14 residues long. Trimming cost V 0 bases and J 4 bases, with 9 bases left between them. CDR3 region: CASSEYGEVYGYTF. CDR3 in DNA: TGTGCCAGCAGTGAATACGGAGAAGTCTATGGCTACACCTTC.

V usage is TRBV7-7 and J usage is TRBJ2-6; D gene ambiguous. The V gene lost 5 bases and the J gene lost 8 bases, with 13 bases spanning the gap. Germline V gene lookup returns CDR1 SSHAT and CDR2 FNYEAQ (reference sequence). CDR3 length equals 14 residues. CDR3 amino acids: CASSPSRSSNVLTF. The CDR3 DNA reads TGTGCCAGCAGCCCGAGCCGGTCGTCCAACGTCCTGACTTTC.

The chain couples TRBV5-1 to TRBJ2-7, with D tentatively TRBD2 (5 bases). Trimming cost V 0 bases and J 2 bases, with 12 bases left between them. Germline loops: CDR1 SGHRS, CDR2 YFSETQ. The CDR3 spans 15 residues. CDR3 region: CASSLEVLGPYEQYF. The DNA for the CDR3 is TGCGCCAGCAGCTTGGAGGTACTAGGCCCCTACGAGCAGTACTTC.

The genes are TRBV11-3 and TRBJ1-6; no reliable D call. With 3 bases removed from V and 6 bases from J, the gap between germline ends came to 3 bases. The CDR3 contains 12 residues. Germline CDR1 SGHNT, CDR2 YENEEA. In DNA form, the CDR3 reads TGTGCCAGCAGCTTCCCTAATTCACCCCTCCACTTT. Amino acid sequence: CASSFPNSPLHF. Full variable domain (outside the CDR3, taken from reference TRBV11-3 and TRBJ1-6): EAGVVQSPRYKIIEKKQPVAFWCNPISGHNTLYWYLQNLGQGPELLIRYENEEAVDDSQLPKDRFSAERLKGVDSTLKIQPAELGDSAVYLCASSFPNSPLHFGNGTRLTVT.

This rearrangement joins TRBV7-9 to TRBJ1-4, with 7 bases that match TRBD1. Per germline, CDR1 SEHNR and CDR2 FQNEAQ (reference sequence). V shed 1 base, J shed 4 bases, and the junction held 3 bases outside the gene matches. The CDR3 is 15 residues long. CDR3 coding DNA: TGTGCCAGCAGCTTAGGCGGGACAGTTAATGAAAAACTGTTTTTT. Translated, it gives CASSLGGTVNEKLFF.

The chain uses TRBV7-7 and TRBJ2-1, with TRBD2 matching 12 bases. Germline V gives CDR1 SSHAT, CDR2 FNYEAQ (reference sequence). The CDR3 consists of 16 residues. J lost 3 bases, V lost 0 bases, and 0 bases had no gene match. The CDR3 here is CASSLAGLAGYNEQFF. The DNA of the CDR3 is TGTGCCAGCAGCTTAGCGGGACTAGCGGGCTACAATGAGCAGTTCTTC.

The chain has TRBV11-2 and TRBJ2-1; weak D call: TRBD1 (6 bases). Trimming removed 5 bases at V and 8 bases at J, with 28 bases between. CDR3 size: 18 residues. From germline, CDR1 is SGHAT and CDR2 FQNNGV. This CDR3 is CASSPIRWLRSYRDEQFF. The CDR3 bases are TGTGCCAGCAGCCCCATTAGGTGGCTGCGGTCCTACAGGGATGAGCAGTTCTTC.

This clone turned up a few times. This sequence joins TRBV6-5 and TRBJ2-6; D call uncertain. Trimming pared 10 bases from V and 2 bases from J, leaving 6 bases between. Germline loops: CDR1 MNHEY, CDR2 SVGAGI. CDR3 length: 12 amino acids. The CDR3 DNA sequence: TGTGCCACCCGTACTGGGGCCAACGTCCTGACTTTC. Protein product: CATRTGANVLTF.

The chain joins TRBV10-3 to TRBJ1-2, with D uncertain. The CDR3 extends over 12 amino acids. V was cut by 4 bases and J by 8 bases, with 11 bases left in between. CDR1 is ENHRY and CDR2 is SYGVKD in the germline V gene. The CDR3 loop reads CAISGSMAGYTF. The DNA of the CDR3 is TGTGCCATCAGTGGGTCAATGGCCGGCTACACCTTC.

The rearrangement joins TRBV7-8 to TRBJ1-4, with 9 bases aligning to TRBD1. Germline CDR1 and CDR2: SGHVS and FQNEAQ. CDR3 length equals 14 residues. V lost 1 base and J lost 7; bases outside the gene matches: 1. CDR3 amino acids: CASSLGDRAEKLFF. CDR3 bases: TGTGCCAGCAGCTTAGGGGACAGGGCTGAAAAACTGTTTTTT.

The J gene is TRBJ2-5, the V gene TRBV12-5; D may be TRBD2 (5 bases). The V end lost 6 bases, the J end lost 0 bases, and 14 bases lay between the germline ends. The CDR3 spans 15 residues. Germline values: CDR1 LGHNT, CDR2 FRNRAP. CDR3 in amino acids: CASGLLRGYQETQYF. In DNA form, the CDR3 reads TGTGCTAGTGGCCTTTTGAGAGGGTACCAAGAGACCCAGTACTTC.

The genes are TRBV4-2 and TRBJ1-1; possibly TRBD1 for D (5 bases). V gave up 5 bases and J gave up 10 bases, with 17 bases separating them. CDR3 size: 13 residues. CDR1 and CDR2 (germline): LGHNA, YNFKEQ. In DNA, the CDR3 is TGTGCCAGCAGCTCTCCGGGGGGGTGGGTAGCTTTCTTT. It codes for CASSSPGGWVAFF.

The chain employs TRBV5-1 and TRBJ1-1; no firm D call. The CDR3 spans 13 residues. Germline V CDR1 and CDR2: SGHRS, YFSETQ. Trimming took off 0 bases at V and 3 bases at J, with 6 bases between the two ends. The CDR3 here is CASSLVGDTEAFF. For the CDR3, the DNA is TGCGCCAGCAGCTTGGTCGGAGACACTGAAGCTTTCTTT.

The rearrangement links TRBV19 to TRBJ2-2; D remains unclear. V shed 5 bases and J shed 0 bases, with 10 bases lying between them. The germline gives CDR1 LNHDA, CDR2 SQIVND (reference sequence). The CDR3 extends over 15 amino acids. The CDR3 nucleotides read TGTGCCAGTAGTTTAGCTCACACGAACACCGGGGAGCTGTTTTTT. This translates into CASSLAHTNTGELFF.

The chain is built from TRBV7-2 and TRBJ2-5; D is undetermined. Germline-derived CDR1 and CDR2 are SGHTA and FQGNSA. V lost 5 bases and J 2 bases, leaving 9 bases between the germline ends. CDR3 length: 13 amino acids. CDR3 residues: CASSLELQETQYF. CDR3 in DNA: TGTGCCAGCAGCCTAGAATTACAAGAGACCCAGTACTTC.

This chain uses TRBV4-2 with TRBJ1-6, with D unclear. Trimming took 1 base from V and 10 from J, leaving 11 bases between them. The germline CDR1 and CDR2 sequences are LGHNA and YNFKEQ. This CDR3 has 14 amino acids. The CDR3 DNA reads as TGTGCCAGCAGCCAAGCGGGTACAGCCTCACCCCTCCACTTT. As protein: CASSQAGTASPLHF.

The chain joins TRBV2 to TRBJ1-1, with D possibly matching TRBD1 (6 bases). Germline CDR1 reads SNHLY; CDR2 reads FYNNEI. V was pared by 6 bases and J by 4 bases, with 15 bases between. The CDR3 has 14 amino acids. CDR3 in amino acids: CASSPYRARTEAFF. CDR3 DNA sequence: TGTGCCAGCAGCCCCTACAGGGCCCGCACTGAAGCTTTCTTT. Full variable domain (rest looked up from reference TRBV2 and TRBJ1-1): EPEVTQTPSHQVTQMGQEVILRCVPISNHLYFYWYRQILGQKVEFLVSFYNNEISEKSEIFDDQFSVERPDGSNFTLKIRSTKLEDSAMYFCASSPYRARTEAFFGQGTRLTVV.

The CDR3 DNA sequence: TGTGCCAGCAGACCCGGGACAGGGCCCTACGAGCAGTACTTC. It encodes CASRPGTGPYEQYF. J is TRBJ2-7 and V is TRBV27; 9 nucleotides match TRBD1. After removal of 6 bases from V and 2 bases from J, the junction contained 5 bases not matched to a gene. Germline V gene sequence: CDR1 MNHEY, CDR2 SMNVEV (reference sequence). CDR3 length: 14 residues.

The chain uses TRBV7-2 and TRBJ2-5; 7 bases align to TRBD2. J was trimmed by 2 bases and V by 2 bases; bases with no gene match: 8. Germline lookup yields CDR1 SGHTA and CDR2 FQGNSA. The CDR3 loop spans 16 amino acids. CDR3 sequence: CASSLNGASGQETQYF. CDR3 nucleotide sequence: TGTGCCAGCAGCTTAAATGGTGCTAGCGGTCAAGAGACCCAGTACTTC.

The chain uses TRBV6-5 and TRBJ1-5; 8 positions match TRBD1. The CDR3 is 13 amino acids. The germline CDR1 and CDR2 sequences are MNHEY and SVGAGI. The ends lost 4 bases at V and 7 bases at J; junction bases unmatched: 3. The DNA of the CDR3 is TGTGCCAGCAGTTCTCCAGGGGGCCAGCCCCAGCATTTT. Protein product: CASSSPGGQPQHF.

The rearrangement uses TRBV5-1 and TRBJ1-3; D not resolved. Germline CDR1 and CDR2: SGHRS and YFSETQ. Trimming pared 1 base from V and 5 bases from J, leaving 16 bases between. This CDR3 spans 16 amino acids. The DNA for the CDR3 is TGCGCCAGCAGCTTGAGTTTGGGGAACGAAAGAAACACCATATATTTT. Protein product: CASSLSLGNERNTIYF.

This sequence joins TRBV19 and TRBJ2-2, with TRBD1 matching 7 bases. Per the germline V gene, CDR1 is LNHDA and CDR2 is SQIVND (reference sequence). The CDR3 is made up of 15 amino acids. Trimming at V came to 5 bases and at J to 3 bases, leaving 6 bases not matched to a gene. CDR3 coding DNA: TGTGCCAGTAGTCTCAGGGGGTTGCACACCGGGGAGCTGTTTTTT. It specifies CASSLRGLHTGELFF. Full variable domain (rest looked up from reference TRBV19 and TRBJ2-2): DGGITQSPKYLFRKEGQNVTLSCEQNLNHDAMYWYRQDPGQGLRLIYYSQIVNDFQKGDIAEGYSVSREKKESFPLTVTSAQKNPTAFYLCASSLRGLHTGELFFGEGSRLTVL.

This chain uses TRBV6-6 with TRBJ1-6; D is possibly TRBD1 (6 bases). The germline CDR1 and CDR2 sequences are MNHNY and SVGAGI (reference sequence). The CDR3 is 13 amino acids. V lost 7 bases and J lost 7, with 11 bases in between. The CDR3 DNA reads TGTGCCAGCACCGAGAGGGGGAATTCACCCCTCCACTTT. The encoded protein is CASTERGNSPLHF.

The gene calls are TRBV5-4 and TRBJ1-2; TRBD1 matches 9 bases. The CDR3 is 13 residues long. With V trimmed by 3 bases and J by 7 bases, 4 bases remained unmatched. CDR1 is SGHNT, CDR2 YYREEE, per germline (reference sequence). CDR3 loop: CASSSQGASGYTF. The CDR3 DNA reads TGTGCCAGCAGCTCACAGGGGGCCTCTGGCTACACCTTC.

The CDR3 region is CASSSGGPSTDTQYF. As DNA, the CDR3 is TGTGCCAGCAGTTCTGGCGGACCTAGCACAGATACGCAGTATTTT. This rearrangement joins TRBV2 to TRBJ2-3; no clear D gene. Germline V lookup: CDR1 SNHLY, CDR2 FYNNEI. With 5 bases removed from V and 0 bases from J, the gap between germline ends came to 12 bases. The CDR3 totals 15 residues.

The chain joins TRBV7-9 to TRBJ2-5, with a weak D call TRBD2 (6 bases). The CDR3 covers 12 residues. The germline CDR1 and CDR2 sequences are SEHNR and FQNEAQ (reference sequence). V gave up 6 bases and J gave up 4 bases, with 9 bases separating them. The chain's CDR3 is CASRGDSETQYF. CDR3 coding DNA: TGTGCCAGCAGAGGGGACTCAGAGACCCAGTACTTC. Using reference TRBV7-9 and TRBJ2-5 for the parts outside the CDR3, the full variable domain is DTGVSQNPRHKITKRGQNVTFRCDPISEHNRLYWYRQTLGQGPEFLTYFQNEAQLEKSRLLSDRFSAERPKGSFSTLEIQRTEQGDSAMYLCASRGDSETQYFGPGTRLLVL.

This chain joins TRBV11-3 and TRBJ2-2; TRBD2 matches at 7 bases. Trimming took 5 bases from V and 5 from J; bases not matched to a gene: 11. Germline assignment: CDR1 SGHNT and CDR2 YENEEA. The CDR3 has 16 residues. The DNA of the CDR3 is TGTGCCAGCAGCGCACTGGGAGGGGTGGAAACCGGGGAGCTGTTTTTT. Translation gives CASSALGGVETGELFF.